The T cell receptor (beta chain) described here comes from a study of cytomegalovirus exposure and HLA in healthy donors (dated by TCRdb to between 2016 and 2019). Study-wide context: According to an earlier analysis of 550 to 700 of the donors, roughly 180 million T cells yielded 95 million to 140 million unique TCR beta sequences and approximately 280 Gb of sequence data. Every repertoire in the discovery cohort had been generated on one and the same sequencing platform. To predict cytomegalovirus infection status, the study brought together high-throughput TCR immunosequencing, statistical association of individual TCRs with disease status, and machine learning. Of the roughly 390 genotyped donors, approximately 82% fell in the genetic ancestry cluster associated with self-reported Caucasian donors. A later analysis re-examined previously published TCR beta repertoires from about 700 donors and added high-resolution HLA genotyping to investigate patterns of TCR occurrence. The T cell repertoires of some 700 subjects were profiled by immunosequencing and related to cytomegalovirus serostatus. Donor age, sex, ethnicity and CMV serostatus were compiled together with the repertoire data. A separate validation cohort of over 95 different subjects was used in addition to the approximately 700-subject first cohort. The later analysis used no new phenotypic data to find candidate immune exposures, relying instead on TCR beta sequences and their occurrence across donors. Typing coverage varied by locus: roughly 629-630 donors for A, B, C, DRB1 and DQB1; under 550 for DQA1; nearly 610 for DPA1; 450 to 480 for DPB1. HLA typing covered class I and class II loci at four-digit resolution. An early release covering 550 to 700 HLA-typed donors comprised about 310 gigabases of sequencing data and around 86 million unique TCR sequences. Across 398 genotyped donors of the cohort, an average of about 220,000 unique TCR beta nucleotide sequences per donor were sequenced, and roughly 20% of those sequences were non-productive. Because of strong linkage in the cohort, roughly five DR-DQ haplotypes were treated as single units for association and clustering. The study aimed to test whether signatures of past pathogen exposure could be identified by cataloging public T cell receptors. In a later genetic analysis, genome-wide SNP genotypes for about three fifths of the roughly 670 donors were used, and that subset was treated as a discovery cohort. An earlier analysis of around 540 of the donors applied high-throughput TCR beta sequencing to assess whether each TCR beta V gene segment acted as functional or pseudogenic. Overall study outcomes, separate from this receptor: An earlier analysis of around 540 of the donors showed that most TCR beta V segments appeared in productive rearrangements either about 90% or about 30% of the time, which broadly matched IMGT annotations. Immune exposure information for the cohort was limited to CMV serostatus. A group of highly shared sequence variants was considered likely to be a technical artifact of the sequencing pipeline. In vitro tests confirmed that a few of the cytomegalovirus-associated TCR beta chains recognize cytomegalovirus antigens. A further reported finding was that TCR beta sequences accurately predicted the HLA-A and HLA-B alleles for most subjects in the first cohort. The earlier analysis of about 600 of the donors excluded around 17 rarely observed V segments, including chromosome 9 orphons, because counts were too low. Linkage disequilibrium might explain the correlated functional status among segregating V segments, but an unknown experimental factor could not be excluded. An association between a missense DCLRE1C variant and V-gene and J-gene trimming of TCR beta chains was found in a later genetic analysis and replicated in an independent cohort. Compared with equally common non-associated chains, HLA-associated TCR beta chains in a later analysis were more clonally expanded and had lower generation probabilities. This cohort had only TCR beta chains sequenced, and the lack of alpha or paired-chain data limited which features could be detected. In a later analysis, most CMV-associated TCR beta chains were found to appear HLA-restricted, with HLA associations seemingly driven largely by CMV exposure. The study listed 150 to 200 TCR beta chains as associated with cytomegalovirus. HLA typing was unavailable for some donors at each locus, so association tests used only the typed subset. The presence/absence analyses assumed that sequencing depth was roughly uniform across donors, and that assumption may not be true. According to a later analysis, TCR association rates differed among HLA loci, with DRB1 alleles showing the most associated TCRs and HLA-C alleles showing the fewest. At a false discovery rate of 0.05, a later analysis linked 16,000 or so TCR beta sequences to specific HLA alleles. Cytomegalovirus status was reported to be diagnosed by the classifier with high specificity and sensitivity in both the original and validation cohorts. It was suggested by the authors that the approach could potentially be generalized to other disease states and immunological phenotypes. Across donors, most TCR sequences were observed very rarely, whereas some public TCRs were present in many individuals. Some IMGT-functional V segments, including TRBV6-2 and TRBV6-3, could not be distinguished by the 87-base-pair reads and were therefore excluded. According to a later analysis, parvovirus B19, influenza, CMV and Epstein-Barr virus appeared linked to several top co-occurrence clusters. According to a later genetic analysis, donors in an Asian-associated ancestry cluster had fewer N-insertions in productive TCRs than the roughly 660-donor mean. When HLA alleles, especially DR and DQ, strongly co-occurred, TCR associations were difficult to assign to individual alleles.

The germline V gene gives CDR1 as SNHLY and CDR2 as FYNNEI. The CDR3 runs 18 residues from the cysteine to the phenylalanine. The only DNA kept is the CDR3, 54 bases in frame from the first base. From V the trimming removes 7 bases and from J it removes 0 bases, while the gene matches leave 12 bases of the junction unaccounted for. In the case of this clone: Its recognized antigen is unknown. The input lacks base qualities; no much larger clone sits a single base away.

In total, about 650 healthy bone marrow donors made up the cohort. At the time of sampling, all cohort members were nominally healthy, though unrecorded immune exposures were likely present. The donor was CMV seropositive and was included in the group of 250 to 350 seropositive cohort members. Every donor gave a peripheral blood sample, and the peripheral blood mononuclear cells from that sample were used for TCR beta sequencing. The Qiagen DNeasy Blood Extraction Kit was used to extract genomic DNA from the blood cell samples. Library preparation was by the immunoSEQ multiplex PCR assay. For the multiplex PCR, a mixture combining 60 forward primers for TCR Vbeta segments and 13 reverse primers for TCR Jbeta segments was used. Amplification of the CDR3 region of rearranged TCR beta genes was performed with a multiplex PCR assay on genomic DNA. Amplified TCR beta libraries were sequenced as 87-base-pair reads on the Illumina HiSeq System. Turning to the authors' computational methods: Across the 670 or so repertoires, a later analysis counted some 81 million unique TCR beta chains, around 11 million of which were shared by at least two donors. To remove PCR and sequencing errors, raw reads were error-corrected and collapsed into unique sequences using a nearest-neighbor algorithm that merged closely related sequences. To assign V, D and J gene segments, CDR3 sequences were aligned to IMGT reference sequences. Each retained sequence needed at least a six-nucleotide match to both a V gene segment and a J gene segment. Rearrangements were called productive when the CDR3 lacked stop codons and stayed in frame with V and J; all others were non-productive. Following IMGT convention, CDR3 was defined as the stretch from the second conserved V-encoded cysteine to the conserved J-encoded phenylalanine. In an earlier analysis of around 640 of the donors, sequences lacking an unambiguous match to a single V gene segment were excluded. In an earlier analysis of almost 600 of the donors, a V segment was called functional when productive rearrangements were above 56.7%, and segregating when the standard deviation between donors exceeded 5%. A statistical classification framework was developed to diagnose cytomegalovirus status using the catalog of TCR beta chain sequences. A later analysis assigned V and J genes by comparing TCR nucleotide sequences with IMGT/GENE-DB human TR gene sequences. A later analysis assigned CDR3 sequences and most-parsimonious VDJ recombination scenarios with the TCRdist pipeline. In a later analysis, each TCR beta chain was defined by its CDR3 amino acid sequence together with its V-gene family, and reads without a unique V-gene family were excluded. To address suspected cross-contamination and a sequencing artifact, a later analysis removed approximately 600 highly shared, low-generation-probability nucleotide sequences. In a later analysis, a clonal expansion index was calculated for each public chain from normalized within-repertoire ranks of inferred template counts. A later analysis computed generation probabilities with a VDJ recombination model fitted to out-of-frame rearrangements, and checked the results against IGoR. In a later analysis, hypergeometric tests were used to score TCR-TCR, TCR-HLA and TCR-CMV co-occurrence, with a repertoire-size bias correction applied to TCR pairs. To estimate false discovery rates, a later analysis permuted the HLA or CMV assignments 20 times. In a later analysis, co-occurring TCRs were grouped with DBSCAN, and TCRdist sequence similarity was added when clustering was performed within HLA-allele-positive subsets. Co-occurrence clustering excluded repertoires with fewer than 30,000 or more than 120,000 public chains, plus five with anomalous nucleotide sharing. The clones in this table, taken by TCRdb from immuneACCESS, are in-frame only. Not every clone is retained; where verified, under half of the shortfall comes from an unresolved V gene, and the cause of the rest is unknown. The DNA gave D and trimming, while V, J and clone size come from that table. The sample table lists roughly 120,000 clones, about four fifths of them with a count of one. Around 13% of the sample is held by the ten biggest clonotypes.

Sequenced: PBMCs. This chain is built from TRBV2 and TRBJ1-6; 7 central bases correspond to TRBD1. The origin of this receptor is a woman aged 55-75 years in good health and CMV-seropositive. The sequenced DNA is TGTGCCAGCATCTCCGGGACAGCGGCGAGCTCCTATAATTCACCCCTCCACTTT. This codes for CASISGTAASSYNSPLHF.